What follows is one TCR beta chain and its context. Its antigen is unknown. No much larger clone exists at a distance of one base, and base qualities are not known. The data derive from a study of blood T cell repertoires in COVID-19 (dated by TCRdb to between 2020 and 2021). General notes on the study: Samples from collaborators originated in the United States, Italy and Spain and spanned both the acute and convalescent phases of COVID-19. The repertoires were released in a freely available public database intended as a resource for research on the immune response to SARS-CoV-2. The samples were drawn from two sources: the first 160 participants of the ongoing ImmuneRACE study, and some 1,300 subjects contributed by 6 global collaborators. The dataset comprised deeply sampled blood TCRbeta repertoires from subjects exposed to, actively infected with, or recovered from COVID-19. The material from the prospective study consisted of cDNA or gDNA derived from T cells, B-cell-depleted T cells, or PBMCs. Where available, HLA class I and class II types were taken from metadata supplied by the sample provider and were not determined by assay-based typing. A de-identified subject ID, COVID-19 status, age in years and sex were almost always included in the sample metadata. Beyond this particular receptor, the publication reports: The quantity of clinical and demographic metadata differed by source and by participant and was supplied without curation.

TCRbeta CDR3 regions were amplified from genomic DNA using the immunoSEQ Assay, a bias-controlled multiplex PCR. In the authors' own workflow: The number of nucleated cells in each sample was estimated from the amplification of reference gene primers within the assay. Sequence reads were collapsed and filtered to measure the absolute abundance of every unique TCRbeta CDR3 rearrangement. For each sample, productive Simpson clonality was calculated by taking the square root of Simpson's diversity index across productive rearrangements. As stored in TCRdb, this immuneACCESS dataset retains in-frame rearrangements with V and J assigned. A fraction of the clones does not appear; measured against another copy, unresolved V genes explain less than half of the discrepancy, and the remainder lacks a known reason. V and J calls and clone size are as listed in that table; D and trimming were resolved from the DNA. Present in this sample are 200,000 to 300,000 clones, roughly four fifths of which were seen just once. The ten biggest clones cover about an eighth of the sample.

Whole blood was collected in K2EDTA tubes by collaborating institutions according to the institutions' own protocols. Collaborator samples were shipped for TCRbeta analysis as frozen whole blood, isolated PBMCs, or DNA extracted from either sample type. Material: peripheral blood. This receptor was obtained from a woman in her fifties or sixties with active or convalescent COVID-19.

The nucleotide sequence is TGTGCCAGCAGCTTGCTAGCGGGGGGCCCCTACGAGCAGTACTTC. The translation is CASSLLAGGPYEQYF. The chain is made from TRBV7-8 and TRBJ2-7, and TRBD2 aligns with 11 junction nucleotides. Unmatched junction bases come to 3, with V trimmed by 3 bases and J by 2 bases. From cysteine to phenylalanine, the CDR3 is 15 amino acids long. The CDR3 DNA has 45 bases and is translated from base 1. CDR1 and CDR2, per the germline V gene, are SGHVS and FQNEAQ. With the portions outside the CDR3 filled from the reference TRBV7-8 and TRBJ2-7 genes, the complete variable region becomes GAGVSQSPRYKVAKRGQDVALRCDPISGHVSLFWYQQALGQGPEFLTYFQNEAQLDKSGLPSDRFFAERPEGSVSTLKIQRTQQEDSAVYLCASSLLAGGPYEQYFGPGTRLTVT.